This T cell receptor (beta chain) was sequenced for a study of cytomegalovirus exposure and HLA in healthy donors. PCR involved 60 Vbeta and 13 Jbeta primers. Sequencing used immunoSEQ multiplex PCR; TCRdb keeps in-frame clones, though not all of them. Here the sample spans 150,000 to 200,000 clones, roughly 79% being singletons. The table lists this clone with a count of one. The antigen remains undetermined. The V gene end was trimmed by 8 bases and the J gene end by 1 base; junction bases not matched to a gene: 8. The CDR3 loop spans 15 amino acids. Germline loops: CDR1 LNHNV, CDR2 YYDKDF (reference sequence). Findings of the study overall: There were some V segments, including TRBV6-2 and TRBV6-3, excluded as indistinguishable. The listing of about 150 TCR beta chains classed them as cytomegalovirus-associated. HLA alleles were associated with 15,000 to 20,000 TCR beta sequences in a later analysis at 0.05 false discovery rate.

Sequencing used PBMCs. This chain joins TRBV15 and TRBJ1-3, with 7 bases matching TRBD1. The clonotype originates from a woman aged 25 to 39 in good health and CMV-seropositive. The CDR3 here is CATGGHRGSGNTIYF. In DNA, the CDR3 is TGTGCCACCGGGGGCCACAGGGGTTCTGGAAACACCATATATTTT. Using reference TRBV15 and TRBJ1-3 for the parts outside the CDR3, the full variable domain is DAMVIQNPRYQVTQFGKPVTLSCSQTLNHNVMYWYQQKSSQAPKLLFHYYDKDFNNEADTPDNFQSRRPNTSFCFLDIRSPGLGDTAMYLCATGGHRGSGNTIYFGEGSWLTVV.